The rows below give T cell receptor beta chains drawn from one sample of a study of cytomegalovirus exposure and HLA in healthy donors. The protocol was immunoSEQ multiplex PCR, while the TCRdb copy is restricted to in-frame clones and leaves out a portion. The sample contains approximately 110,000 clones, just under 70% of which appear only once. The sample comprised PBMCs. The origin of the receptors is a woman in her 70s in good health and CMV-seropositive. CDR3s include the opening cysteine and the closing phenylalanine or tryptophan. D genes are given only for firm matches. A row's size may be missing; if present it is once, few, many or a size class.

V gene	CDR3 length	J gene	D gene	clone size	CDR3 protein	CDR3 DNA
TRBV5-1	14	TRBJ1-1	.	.	CASKTRPEGTEAFF	TGCGCCAGCAAAACGCGGCCGGAGGGAACTGAAGCTTTCTTT
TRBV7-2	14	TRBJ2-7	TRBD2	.	CASSFSGGASEQYF	TGTGCCAGCAGCTTTAGCGGGGGGGCATCCGAGCAGTACTTC
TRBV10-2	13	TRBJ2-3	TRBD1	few	CASRRGLADTQYF	TGCGCCAGCAGAAGGGGGCTCGCAGATACGCAGTATTTT
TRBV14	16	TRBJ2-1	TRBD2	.	CASSRREGTTYNEQFF	TGTGCCAGCAGCCGAAGGGAGGGGACCACCTACAATGAGCAGTTCTTC
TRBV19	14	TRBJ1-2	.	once	CATQQPTAHYGYTF	TGTGCCACCCAACAACCGACAGCTCACTATGGCTACACCTTC
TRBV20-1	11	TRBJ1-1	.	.	CSALTNTEAFF	TGCAGTGCGCTAACCAACACTGAAGCTTTCTTT
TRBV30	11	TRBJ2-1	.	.	CAWRGGRGQFF	TGTGCCTGGAGAGGGGGAAGAGGGCAGTTCTTC
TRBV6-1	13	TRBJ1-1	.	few	CASSEVRVTEAFF	TGTGCCAGCAGTGAAGTTCGCGTAACTGAAGCTTTCTTT
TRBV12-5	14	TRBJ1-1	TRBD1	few	CASGLTGGRTEAFF	TGTGCTAGTGGTTTGACAGGGGGTCGAACTGAAGCTTTCTTT
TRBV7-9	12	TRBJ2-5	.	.	CASSPIEETQYF	TGTGCCAGCAGCCCTATAGAAGAGACCCAGTACTTC
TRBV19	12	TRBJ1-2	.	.	CASSISNYGYTF	TGTGCCAGTAGTATTTCGAACTATGGCTACACCTTC
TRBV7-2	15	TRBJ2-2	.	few	CASSSLMTYTGELFF	TGTGCCAGCAGCTCCTTGATGACATACACCGGGGAGCTGTTTTTT
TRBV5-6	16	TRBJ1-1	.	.	CASTTPITEMNTEAFF	TGTGCCAGCACCACCCCGATCACAGAGATGAACACTGAAGCTTTCTTT
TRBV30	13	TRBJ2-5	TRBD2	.	CAWSGGAQETQYF	TGTGCCTGGAGCGGGGGGGCCCAAGAGACCCAGTACTTC
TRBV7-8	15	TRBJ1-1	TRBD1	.	CASSLLGQGVTEAFF	TGTGCCAGCAGCCTACTAGGACAGGGGGTCACCGAAGCTTTCTTT
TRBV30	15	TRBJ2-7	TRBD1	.	CAWTPEGTGFRSQYF	TGTGCCTGGACCCCCGAAGGGACAGGGTTCAGATCGCAGTACTTC
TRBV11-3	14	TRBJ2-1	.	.	CASSSRQGRDEQFF	TGTGCCAGCAGCTCACGACAGGGGAGGGATGAGCAGTTCTTC
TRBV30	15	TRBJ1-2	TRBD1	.	CAWTRTGGARNGYTF	TGTGCCTGGACTCGAACAGGGGGCGCGAGGAATGGCTACACCTTC
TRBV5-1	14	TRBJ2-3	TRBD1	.	CASSTGTVTDTQYF	TGCGCCAGCAGCACCGGGACAGTAACAGATACGCAGTATTTT
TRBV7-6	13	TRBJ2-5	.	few	CASSFRELETQYF	TGTGCCAGCAGCTTTCGGGAGCTGGAGACCCAGTACTTC
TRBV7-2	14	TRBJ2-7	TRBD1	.	CASSSHGTGGEQYF	TGTGCCAGCAGCTCGCACGGGACAGGGGGCGAGCAGTACTTC
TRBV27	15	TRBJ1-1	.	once	CASSLSSTVRTEAFF	TGTGCCAGCAGTTTATCGAGTACGGTGAGGACTGAAGCTTTCTTT
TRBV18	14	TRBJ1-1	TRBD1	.	CASSPGTGNTEAFF	TGTGCCAGCTCACCAGGGACAGGGAACACTGAAGCTTTCTTT
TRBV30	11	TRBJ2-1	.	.	CACDRGNEQFF	TGTGCCTGCGATCGCGGTAATGAGCAGTTCTTC
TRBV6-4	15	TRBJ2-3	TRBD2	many	CASSEMRGGTDTQYF	TGTGCCAGCAGTGAAATGCGGGGGGGCACAGATACGCAGTATTTT
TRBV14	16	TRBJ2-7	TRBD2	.	CASSQDTERGGYEQYF	TGTGCCAGCAGCCAAGACACAGAGCGGGGGGGCTACGAGCAGTACTTC
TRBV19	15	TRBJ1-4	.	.	CASQDRTSANEKLFF	TGTGCCAGCCAGGACAGAACCAGTGCTAATGAAAAACTGTTTTTT
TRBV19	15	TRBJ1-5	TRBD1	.	CASRTTGTSNQPQHF	TGTGCCAGTCGAACGACAGGGACTAGCAATCAGCCCCAGCATTTT